The next 21 T cell receptor beta chains were all read from a single sample in a study of shared clonotypes between healthy human individuals. The method was immunoSEQ multiplex PCR; TCRdb's version includes in-frame clones alone and lacks a portion of them. The data contain roughly 2.2 million clones, roughly 92% of them singletons. Sequencing was done on a sample of naive CD4+ T cells from PBMCs. Indicated subset: CD45RA+ positively selected. Source of these receptors: a man between 18 and 35 years old in good health. Some clones in this sample may be carry-over from other donors' samples.

Worth noting for this clone: Other DNA variants within this sample encode the same CDR3. For the CDR3, the DNA is TGTGCCAGCAGGCCTGACAGGGTTAACACTGAAGCTTTCTTT. As protein: CASRPDRVNTEAFF. The chain links TRBV6-1 to TRBJ1-1; 7 nucleotides align to TRBD1. This CDR3 has 14 amino acids. CDR1 and CDR2 from the germline V gene are MNHNS and SASEGT. The junction had 6 bases not matched to a gene; V was cut back by 6 bases and J by 2 bases.

The rearrangement uses TRBV11-2 and TRBJ1-1, with TRBD1 matching 7 bases. J was trimmed by 6 bases and V by 5 bases; bases with no gene match: 6. There are 13 residues in the CDR3. Germline-derived CDR1 and CDR2 are SGHAT and FQNNGV. The CDR3 loop is CASSRRQGAEAFF. The CDR3 DNA reads TGTGCCAGCAGCCGCCGACAGGGTGCTGAAGCTTTCTTT.

V gene TRBV6-1 combines with J gene TRBJ2-7; no firm D call. CDR1 and CDR2 (germline): MNHNS, SASEGT. Trimming took 4 bases from V and 2 from J, leaving 15 bases between them. CDR3 size: 15 residues. In nucleotides, the CDR3 is TGTGCCAGCAGTGGGGAAATTCTCCCTACCTACGAGCAGTACTTC. The encoded protein is CASSGEILPTYEQYF.

The CDR3 DNA reads TGTGCCAGCAGCCCCTATCGAAGAAGCACAGATACGCAGTATTTT. Amino acid sequence: CASSPYRRSTDTQYF. The rearrangement links TRBV11-2 to TRBJ2-3; no clear D gene. CDR1 and CDR2 (germline): SGHAT, FQNNGV. V was clipped by 5 bases and J by 0 bases, with 12 bases between them. This CDR3 comprises 15 residues.

Concerning this clone: The same CDR3 also results from other DNA sequences found in this sample. This rearrangement joins TRBV11-2 to TRBJ1-5; D unresolved. There are 13 residues in the CDR3. The V gene lost 3 bases and the J gene lost 3 bases, with 6 bases spanning the gap. Germline V gene lookup returns CDR1 SGHAT and CDR2 FQNNGV. CDR3 sequence reads: CASSLFLNQPQHF. Written as DNA, the CDR3 is TGTGCCAGCAGCTTGTTCCTCAATCAGCCCCAGCATTTT.

The chain carries TRBV5-5 and TRBJ1-2; 7 positions match TRBD1. Germline V gene data show CDR1 as SGHKS and CDR2 as YYEKEE (reference sequence). CDR3 length: 13 residues. The V and J ends lost 1 base and 4 bases, in that order; junction bases with no gene match: 1. The CDR3 loop reads CASSLHRGYGYTF. CDR3 bases: TGTGCCAGCAGCTTGCACAGGGGCTATGGCTACACCTTC.

This clone was seen once. The V call is TRBV7-2, the J call TRBJ2-1; 7 positions agree with TRBD2. Unmatched junction bases numbered 7, after V lost 4 bases and J lost 1 base. This CDR3 has 16 residues. Germline V CDR1 and CDR2: SGHTA, FQGNSA. This CDR3 is CASSSYGGGSYNEQFF. In DNA form, the CDR3 reads TGTGCCAGCAGCTCCTATGGGGGGGGGTCCTACAATGAGCAGTTCTTC.

The chain couples TRBV7-9 to TRBJ1-2; D is unclear. This CDR3 contains 13 residues. Germline CDR1 is SEHNR and CDR2 is FQNEAQ (reference sequence). The V gene lost 5 bases and the J gene lost 4 bases, with 11 bases spanning the gap. The DNA for the CDR3 is TGTGCCAGCAGCCGCGACGGCCTCTATGGCTACACCTTC. It translates to CASSRDGLYGYTF.

The V gene is TRBV7-7, the J gene TRBJ2-7; D not resolved. Germline V gene lookup returns CDR1 SSHAT and CDR2 FNYEAQ (reference sequence). This CDR3 spans 13 amino acids. V lost 0 bases and J lost 3, with 6 bases in between. CDR3 sequence reads: CASSLARNYEQYF. The CDR3 bases are TGTGCCAGCAGCTTAGCAAGAAACTACGAGCAGTACTTC.

This chain uses TRBV27 with TRBJ2-5, with D possibly TRBD2 on 6 matching bases. V was trimmed by 6 bases and J by 2 bases, leaving 16 bases between them. The germline V gene has CDR1 MNHEY and CDR2 SMNVEV (reference sequence). The CDR3 has 15 residues. CDR3 DNA: TGTGCCAGCAGCCCGGGACTTTGGGGGCAAGAGACCCAGTACTTC. This sequence encodes CASSPGLWGQETQYF.

CDR3 DNA sequence: TGTGCCAGCAGACCCGGGCCGACGGGAACTGAAGCTTTCTTT. This codes for CASRPGPTGTEAFF. The chain combines TRBV6-4 with TRBJ1-1; D not resolved. V lost 6 bases, J lost 5 bases, and 16 bases lay in between. Germline-derived CDR1 and CDR2 are MRHNA and SNTAGT. The CDR3 is made up of 14 amino acids.

The chain joins TRBV27 to TRBJ1-1; TRBD1 aligns across 7 bases. The ends lost 8 bases at V and 0 bases at J; junction bases unmatched: 9. The germline V gene has CDR1 MNHEY and CDR2 SMNVEV (reference sequence). CDR3 length: 15 residues. The CDR3 coding sequence is TGTGCCAGCTTTCCGGGGGGGACAGTGAACACTGAAGCTTTCTTT. Its translation: CASFPGGTVNTEAFF.

The chain combines TRBV11-2 with TRBJ2-3, with TRBD2 matching 7 bases. The ends lost 7 bases at V and 0 bases at J; junction bases unmatched: 19. Germline loops: CDR1 SGHAT, CDR2 FQNNGV. The CDR3 is 19 residues long. CDR3 in DNA: TGTGCCAGCACCATTCTCGGGCTAGGTTTAGCGGGTAGCACAGATACGCAGTATTTT. Protein: CASTILGLGLAGSTDTQYF.

This clone has ten or more counts. This chain connects TRBV5-1 to TRBJ2-7, with D hard to call. The CDR3 runs 14 residues. CDR1 and CDR2 from the germline V gene are SGHRS and YFSETQ. V was clipped by 0 bases and J by 0 bases, with 7 bases between them. The CDR3 protein is CASSLAMGSYEQYF. The DNA of the CDR3 is TGCGCCAGCAGCTTGGCCATGGGCTCCTACGAGCAGTACTTC.

The chain links TRBV4-3 to TRBJ2-7, with 7 bases aligning to TRBD1. Germline V gene lookup returns CDR1 LGHNA and CDR2 YSLEER. CDR3 length: 15 amino acids. V was clipped by 0 bases and J by 2 bases; unmatched bases: 4. CDR3 residues: CASSQDYRGAYEQYF. The CDR3 DNA reads TGCGCCAGCAGCCAAGACTACAGGGGAGCCTACGAGCAGTACTTC.

This clone has more than one count but fewer than ten. The sample contains more than one DNA sequence encoding this CDR3. CDR3 DNA sequence: TGTGCCAGCAGCTTAGGACTAGCGGAATACAATGAGCAGTTCTTC. Protein sequence: CASSLGLAEYNEQFF. The V call is TRBV7-2, the J call TRBJ2-1; 9 bases are shared with TRBD2. The trim removed 1 base at V and 4 bases at J, leaving 2 bases unmatched. Germline CDR1 reads SGHTA; CDR2 reads FQGNSA. The CDR3 is 15 residues long.

The chain uses TRBV28 and TRBJ1-5, with D maybe TRBD1 (6 bases). Germline values: CDR1 MDHEN, CDR2 SYDVKM. This CDR3 has 14 residues. Trimming removed 3 bases from V and 4 bases from J, with 10 bases in between. CDR3 loop: CASSFRDRNQPQHF. CDR3 nucleotides: TGTGCCAGCAGTTTTCGTGACAGGAATCAGCCCCAGCATTTT.

The chain has TRBV6-1 and TRBJ2-7, with a tentative D call TRBD2 (6 bases). CDR3 length: 14 amino acids. Trimming took 2 bases from V and 0 from J, leaving 8 bases between them. The germline gives CDR1 MNHNS, CDR2 SASEGT. CDR3 sequence reads: CASSERRDSYEQYF. The CDR3 DNA is TGTGCCAGCAGTGAAAGGCGGGACTCCTACGAGCAGTACTTC.

V and J are TRBV28 and TRBJ1-2, with D unclear. The germline gives CDR1 MDHEN, CDR2 SYDVKM. This CDR3 is 12 amino acids long. V lost 0 bases and J lost 8, with 7 bases in between. The CDR3 DNA sequence: TGTGCCAGCAGTTTATGGGGGAGCGGCTACACCTTC. Protein: CASSLWGSGYTF.

This clone showed up just once. V usage is TRBV5-1 and J usage is TRBJ2-5, with TRBD2 as a possible D gene (5 bases). This CDR3 is 16 amino acids long. The V end was cut by 0 bases, the J end by 1 base, with 13 bases between. Germline V gives CDR1 SGHRS, CDR2 YFSETQ. CDR3 nucleotides: TGCGCCAGCAGCTTGGTGGGAGTGGGTGCCCAAGAGACCCAGTACTTC. As protein: CASSLVGVGAQETQYF. Full variable domain (remainder filled in from reference TRBV5-1 and TRBJ2-5): KAGVTQTPRYLIKTRGQQVTLSCSPISGHRSVSWYQQTPGQGLQFLFEYFSETQRNKGNFPGRFSGRQFSNSRSEMNVSTLELGDSALYLCASSLVGVGAQETQYFGPGTRLLVL.

The chain carries TRBV4-2 and TRBJ2-7; perhaps TRBD2 as D (7 bases). Trimming stripped 5 bases from V and 2 bases from J, with 22 bases between. Germline CDR1 reads LGHNA; CDR2 reads YNFKEQ. The CDR3 runs 17 residues. This CDR3 is CASSRLGGGPEAYEQYF. CDR3 coding DNA: TGTGCCAGCAGCAGATTGGGGGGGGGCCCCGAAGCCTACGAGCAGTACTTC.